This note documents a single T cell receptor beta chain sequence. Here immunoSEQ multiplex PCR was the method, and the copy in TCRdb shows in-frame clones only, minus some. The data hold more than 120,000 clones, with roughly 89% observed a single time. The source of the sample is a study of blood T cell repertoires in COVID-19. Study summary: From T cells, B-cell-depleted T cells, or PBMCs came the material, which was cDNA or gDNA.

The CDR3 covers 16 residues. CDR1 MNHEY and CDR2 SVGAGI come from the germline V gene. With 3 bases clipped from V and 5 bases from J, the junction kept 9 bases outside the gene matches. The sequence derives from a woman aged 50 to 60 with active or convalescent COVID-19. The V gene is TRBV6-5, the J gene TRBJ1-4; 7 positions agree with TRBD1. Sequenced input: peripheral blood. The DNA for the CDR3 is TGTGCCAGCAGTTATTTAGGGGAAGGGGGCAATGAAAAACTGTTTTTT. It translates to CASSYLGEGGNEKLFF.